Listed below are T cell receptor beta chains from one sample, sequenced in a study of T cells in Graves' hyperthyroidism and ophthalmopathy. MiXCR was run by TCRdb on the multiplex PCR reads, yielding one entry per CDR3 protein. Seen here are a few hundred thousand distinct CDR3 sequences, 40% to 50% observed once, and the top ten hold around 47%. The sample was peripheral blood or thyroid tissue (not recorded which). The receptors shown here come from an adult woman with Graves' disease, either hyperthyroidism or ophthalmopathy (not recorded which). Each CDR3 is given with its conserved first and last residue. The order of the fields is CDR3 protein, CDR3 DNA, V gene, J gene, clone size, D gene. The D gene is left open where the match is weak. Clone size appears in some rows only: once, few, many, or a class for an expanded clone.

cdr3_aa: CASSSGTGYQETQYF; cdr3_nt: TGTGCCAGCAGCTCCGGGACAGGGTACCAAGAGACCCAGTACTTC; v_call: TRBV7-3; j_call: TRBJ2-5; clone_size: .; d_call: TRBD1
cdr3_aa: CASSYSLRDEQYF; cdr3_nt: TGTGCCAGCAGCTACAGCCTCCGGGACGAGCAGTACTTC; v_call: TRBV7-3; j_call: TRBJ2-7; clone_size: once; d_call: .
cdr3_aa: CASSQDYSKLNEKLFF; cdr3_nt: TGCGCCAGCAGCCAGGACTACAGCAAACTGAATGAAAAACTGTTTTTT; v_call: TRBV4-1; j_call: TRBJ1-4; clone_size: .; d_call: .
cdr3_aa: CVISERGDQETQYF; cdr3_nt: TGTGTCATCAGTGAGCGGGGGGACCAAGAGACCCAGTACTTC; v_call: TRBV10-3; j_call: TRBJ2-5; clone_size: .; d_call: TRBD2
cdr3_aa: CASSRTGVSNQPQHF; cdr3_nt: TGTGCCAGCAGCCGTACAGGGGTCAGCAATCAGCCCCAGCATTTT; v_call: TRBV6-2/TRBV6-3; j_call: TRBJ1-5; clone_size: many; d_call: TRBD1
cdr3_aa: CASRQRDTTGELFF; cdr3_nt: TGTGCCAGCAGACAAAGGGACACCACCGGGGAGCTGTTTTTT; v_call: TRBV3-1; j_call: TRBJ2-2; clone_size: .; d_call: .
cdr3_aa: CASRAGGADGYTF; cdr3_nt: TGTGCCAGCAGAGCAGGGGGCGCGGATGGCTACACCTTC; v_call: TRBV2; j_call: TRBJ1-2; clone_size: many; d_call: TRBD1
cdr3_aa: CAISESTGYSYEQYF; cdr3_nt: TGTGCCATCAGTGAGTCAACAGGATATTCCTACGAGCAGTACTTC; v_call: TRBV10-3; j_call: TRBJ2-7; clone_size: many; d_call: .
cdr3_aa: CATSRRQTGPYEQYF; cdr3_nt: TGTGCCACCAGCAGACGTCAGACAGGCCCCTACGAGCAGTACTTC; v_call: TRBV15; j_call: TRBJ2-7; clone_size: few; d_call: .
cdr3_aa: CASSGGMRASEAFF; cdr3_nt: TGTGCCAGCAGCGGGGGCATGAGGGCATCTGAAGCTTTCTTT; v_call: TRBV5-6; j_call: TRBJ1-1; clone_size: once; d_call: .
cdr3_aa: CAISPEPRGQTYGYTF; cdr3_nt: TGTGCCATCAGTCCGGAGCCGAGGGGACAGACCTATGGCTACACCTTC; v_call: TRBV10-3; j_call: TRBJ1-2; clone_size: .; d_call: TRBD1
cdr3_aa: CSVERQGSGSETQYF; cdr3_nt: TGCAGCGTTGAAAGGCAGGGGAGCGGCTCAGAGACCCAGTACTTC; v_call: TRBV29-1; j_call: TRBJ2-5; clone_size: .; d_call: .
cdr3_aa: CSARAPGGQGVYGYTF; cdr3_nt: TGCAGTGCTAGAGCGCCGGGTGGGCAGGGGGTGTATGGCTACACCTTC; v_call: TRBV20-1; j_call: TRBJ1-2; clone_size: once; d_call: TRBD1
cdr3_aa: CASSEGQGRNEKLFF; cdr3_nt: TGTGCCAGCAGCGAGGGACAGGGGAGGAATGAAAAACTGTTTTTT; v_call: TRBV2; j_call: TRBJ1-4; clone_size: few; d_call: TRBD1
cdr3_aa: CASSHQTSGYEQYF; cdr3_nt: TGTGCCAGCAGCCACCAGACTAGCGGCTACGAGCAGTACTTC; v_call: TRBV7-9; j_call: TRBJ2-7; clone_size: .; d_call: TRBD2
cdr3_aa: CASTQGQGYGYTF; cdr3_nt: TGTGCCAGCACCCAGGGACAGGGCTATGGCTACACCTTC; v_call: TRBV12-3/TRBV12-4; j_call: TRBJ1-2; clone_size: many; d_call: TRBD1
cdr3_aa: CASSSNLASSYEQYF; cdr3_nt: TGTGCCAGCAGCTCGAATCTAGCGAGCTCCTACGAGCAGTACTTC; v_call: TRBV11-2; j_call: TRBJ2-7; clone_size: many; d_call: .
cdr3_aa: CASSLAGEGSQPQHF; cdr3_nt: TGCGCCAGCAGCTTGGCTGGGGAGGGGAGCCAGCCCCAGCATTTT; v_call: TRBV5-1; j_call: TRBJ1-5; clone_size: many; d_call: .
cdr3_aa: CASSLVGLRTDTQYF; cdr3_nt: TGTGCCAGCAGCTTAGTAGGACTCCGCACAGATACGCAGTATTTT; v_call: TRBV7-2; j_call: TRBJ2-3; clone_size: few; d_call: .
cdr3_aa: CSVEQGALDTEAFF; cdr3_nt: TGCAGCGTTGAGCAGGGGGCTTTGGATACTGAAGCTTTCTTT; v_call: TRBV29-1; j_call: TRBJ1-1; clone_size: .; d_call: TRBD1
cdr3_aa: CASSVSQFQETQYF; cdr3_nt: TGTGCCAGCAGCGTAAGTCAGTTCCAAGAGACCCAGTACTTC; v_call: TRBV9; j_call: TRBJ2-5; clone_size: many; d_call: .
cdr3_aa: CASGLSGGADEKLFF; cdr3_nt: TGTGCCAGCGGACTCTCGGGGGGGGCGGATGAAAAACTGTTTTTT; v_call: TRBV7-2; j_call: TRBJ1-4; clone_size: .; d_call: .